The 17 T cell receptor beta chains below all came from one sample that was sequenced in a study of blood T cells in healthy people across ages. For the second PCR, which ran for 7 to 11 cycles, a sample-barcoded 5' primer and a J-beta primer mix were used. TCRdb re-called the 5' RACE reads through MiXCR, storing one row per CDR3 protein. The sample contains 910,000 or so distinct CDR3 sequences, roughly half of which appear only once. Material for sequencing was blood. Receptors were obtained from a woman aged 60-70 years in good health.

The chain is built from TRBV2 and TRBJ1-6, with 9 bases identical to TRBD1. CDR1 and CDR2 from the germline V gene are SNHLY and FYNNEI. V was pared by 8 bases and J by 10 bases, with 6 bases of the junction left unmatched. The CDR3 loop spans 13 amino acids. The CDR3 DNA sequence: TGTGCCAGCGGCCGGGACAGGGTGTCACCCCTCCACTTT. Translation: CASGRDRVSPLHF.

The rearrangement links TRBV29-1 to TRBJ2-7; D possibly corresponds to TRBD1 (7 bases). V was cut by 7 bases and J by 7 bases, with 17 bases left in between. CDR3 length: 12 amino acids. Germline values: CDR1 SQVTM, CDR2 ANQGSEA. The CDR3: CSAGGTYNEQYF. DNA of the CDR3: TGCAGCGCAGGGGGGACCTACAATGAGCAGTACTTC.

With regard to this clonotype: Given a much more abundant clone one base away, this may be a read error. The rearrangement links TRBV6-2 or TRBV6-3 to TRBJ2-3; maybe TRBD2 (6 bases). The germline V gene encodes CDR1 MNHEY and CDR2 SVGEGT. The CDR3 extends over 17 amino acids. The germline V and J ends were trimmed by 6 bases and 4 bases, with 23 bases remaining between them. This CDR3 reads CASSRRRDSDRADTQYF. CDR3 nucleotide sequence: TGTGCCAGCAGCCGACGCCGGGACTCCGATCGGGCAGATACGCAGTATTTT.

The chain links TRBV20-1 to TRBJ2-4, with TRBD1 matching 9 bases. The DNA end lines up better with TRBJ2-7; the J call may be wrong. Germline loops: CDR1 DFQATT, CDR2 SNEGSKA (reference sequence). This CDR3 spans 13 amino acids. CDR3 sequence: CSAMGQGWNEQYF. The CDR3, as DNA: TGCAGTGCTATGGGACAGGGCTGGAACGAGCAGTACTTC.

The rearrangement links TRBV7-9 to TRBJ2-3; D is unclear. Germline lookup yields CDR1 SEHNR and CDR2 FQNEAQ (reference sequence). This CDR3 region has 15 residues. Trimming left V 1 base short and J 0 bases short, with 8 bases between. The CDR3 reads CASSLVRSSTDTQYF. CDR3 bases: TGTGCCAGCAGCTTAGTACGGAGTAGCACAGATACGCAGTATTTT.

This clonotype occurred once. This chain joins TRBV6-6 and TRBJ2-3; no firm D call. V lost 2 bases to trimming and J lost 1 base, with 7 bases between them. Germline CDR1 and CDR2: MNHNY and SVGAGI (reference sequence). The CDR3 spans 14 residues. CDR3 bases: TGTGCCAGCAGTTACGGGAAACGCACAGATACGCAGTATTTT. It specifies CASSYGKRTDTQYF.

This clonotype came up a few times. The chain links TRBV20-1 to TRBJ2-1, with 9 positions matching TRBD1. The germline CDR1 and CDR2 sequences are DFQATT and SNEGSKA (reference sequence). The CDR3 contains 16 residues. V trimming: 0 bases; J trimming: 5 bases; junction bases outside the gene matches: 8. The CDR3 spells CSARDRWTGAHNEQFF. The CDR3 bases are TGCAGTGCTAGAGATCGCTGGACAGGGGCCCACAATGAGCAGTTCTTC.

The CDR3 here is CASSQGGTGANVLTF. In DNA, the CDR3 is TGTGCCAGCAGCCAAGGGGGGACTGGGGCCAACGTCCTGACTTTC. V and J are TRBV3-1 and TRBJ2-6; D may be TRBD1 or TRBD2 (5 bases each). The V and J ends lost 1 base and 2 bases respectively, with 6 bases between them. The CDR3 length is 15 residues. Germline loops: CDR1 LGHDT, CDR2 YNNKEL (reference sequence).

In its sample, this clonotype was seen many times. The chain links TRBV15 to TRBJ1-1; D unresolved. Germline loops: CDR1 LNHNV, CDR2 YYDKDF (reference sequence). V shed 5 bases and J shed 0 bases, with 7 bases lying between them. The CDR3 is made up of 13 amino acids. The CDR3 nucleotides read TGTGCCACCAGCGTTGGGTTGAACACTGAAGCTTTCTTT. Translated, it gives CATSVGLNTEAFF.

This chain connects TRBV4-1 to TRBJ2-5, with D possibly called TRBD1 or TRBD2 (6 bases each). The end of the DNA is better explained by TRBJ2-7, so the J call may be wrong. Germline assignment: CDR1 MGHRA and CDR2 YSYEKL. The CDR3 is made up of 13 amino acids. The CDR3 region has the DNA TGCGCCAGCAGCCAAGACTGGGGGGCCGAGCAGTACTTC. Translation gives CASSQDWGAEQYF.

The V gene is TRBV20-1, the J gene TRBJ2-1; D may be TRBD2 (5 bases). V dropped 0 bases and J dropped 10 bases, with 13 bases sitting between them. Germline-derived CDR1 and CDR2 are DFQATT and SNEGSKA (reference sequence). This CDR3 region has 13 residues. The CDR3 bases are TGCAGTGCTAGAGAGGCGGGCTCCTACGAGCAGTTCTTC. Translated: CSAREAGSYEQFF.

The chain has TRBV28 and TRBJ2-3; D call uncertain. The V end was cut by 5 bases, the J end by 0 bases, with 15 bases between. The CDR3 has 16 residues. Germline values: CDR1 MDHEN, CDR2 SYDVKM. The chain's CDR3 is CASSGRSPSSTDTQYF. The CDR3 DNA follows: TGTGCCAGCAGTGGCAGATCTCCATCTAGCACAGATACGCAGTATTTT.

This clonotype was seen at least ten times. The chain has TRBV5-1 and TRBJ2-5; D call uncertain. V lost 0 bases and J lost 2, with 5 bases in between. This CDR3 has 13 residues. Germline CDR1 is SGHRS and CDR2 is YFSETQ. This chain's CDR3 is CASSLELQETQYF. In nucleotides, the CDR3 is TGCGCCAGCAGCTTGGAGCTTCAAGAGACCCAGTACTTC.

This clonotype was counted a few times. The chain uses TRBV18 and TRBJ2-7, with D hard to call. CDR3 length equals 14 residues. V was pared by 1 base and J by 0 bases, with 7 bases between. The germline V gene has CDR1 KGHSH and CDR2 LQKENI. In DNA, the CDR3 is TGTGCCAGCTCACCACAGGACCCCTCCTACGAGCAGTACTTC. Translated: CASSPQDPSYEQYF.

Here the CDR3 reads CASSPSGSRTGSYNEQFF. The CDR3, as DNA: TGTGCCAGCAGCCCGAGCGGGTCCCGGACAGGGTCCTACAATGAGCAGTTCTTC. The chain has TRBV7-3 and TRBJ2-1, with TRBD1 matching 8 bases. Germline V CDR1 and CDR2: SGHTA, FQGTGA. This CDR3 has 18 residues. Trimming took 5 bases from V and 1 from J; bases not matched to a gene: 13.

As regards this clonotype: One junction end disagrees with the germline gene, perhaps due to a read error. The genes are TRBV2 and TRBJ2-5; TRBD2 aligns across 9 bases. The tail of the sequence fits TRBJ2-7 better, so the J call may be wrong. This CDR3 is 14 amino acids long. Per germline, CDR1 SNHLY and CDR2 FYNNEI. CDR3 DNA sequence: TGTACCAGCAGTGCGGGACTAGCAAGATACGAGCAGTACTTC. As protein: CTSSAGLARYEQYF.

Only a few counts were recorded for this clonotype. V is TRBV6-5 and J is TRBJ2-5, with D tentatively TRBD2 (5 bases). The CDR3 covers 13 residues. V dropped 6 bases and J dropped 3 bases, with 11 bases sitting between them. Germline V gene data show CDR1 as MNHEY and CDR2 as SVGAGI. The CDR3 region is CASRHPGKETQYF. The CDR3, as DNA: TGTGCCAGCAGGCATCCGGGGAAAGAGACCCAGTACTTC.